This entry describes one T cell receptor beta chain. This CDR3 has 15 residues. The V end lost 5 bases, the J end lost 11 bases, and 22 bases lay between the germline ends. In germline, CDR1 is SEHNR, CDR2 FQNEAQ (reference sequence). Generated by immunoSEQ multiplex PCR, the TCRdb table keeps only in-frame clones and is missing some. Among around 83,000 clones listed, approximately 94% were seen once. The data derive from a study of technical replicates of blood from a few donors. The sequencing input was T cells isolated from PBMCs. The sequence was obtained from a human donor in good health. The genes are TRBV7-9 and TRBJ1-5, with D perhaps matching TRBD1 (6 bases). CDR3 bases: TGTGCCAGCAGCCTTGGGACATCCGGAATCGGCGCCCAGCATTTT. Translated, it gives CASSLGTSGIGAQHF.